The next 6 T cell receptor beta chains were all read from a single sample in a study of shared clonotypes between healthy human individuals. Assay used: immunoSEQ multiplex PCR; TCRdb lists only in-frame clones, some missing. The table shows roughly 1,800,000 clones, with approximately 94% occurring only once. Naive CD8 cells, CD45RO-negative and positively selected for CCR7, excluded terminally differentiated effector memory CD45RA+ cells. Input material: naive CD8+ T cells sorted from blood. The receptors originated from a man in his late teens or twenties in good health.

This CDR3 is CASSPDGTTEQYF. As DNA, the CDR3 is TGCGCCAGCAGCCCCGACGGGACCACCGAGCAGTACTTC. The chain couples TRBV5-1 to TRBJ2-7; D may match TRBD1 or TRBD2 (5 bases each). CDR3 size: 13 residues. Deletions cut 4 bases from V and 6 bases from J, with 14 bases between. The germline gives CDR1 SGHRS, CDR2 YFSETQ.

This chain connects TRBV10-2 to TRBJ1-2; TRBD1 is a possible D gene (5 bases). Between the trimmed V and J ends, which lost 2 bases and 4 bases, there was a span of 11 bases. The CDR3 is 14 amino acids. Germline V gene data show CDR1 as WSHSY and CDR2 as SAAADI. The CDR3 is CASSEMIGAYGYTF. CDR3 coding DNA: TGCGCCAGCAGTGAGATGATAGGGGCCTATGGCTACACCTTC.

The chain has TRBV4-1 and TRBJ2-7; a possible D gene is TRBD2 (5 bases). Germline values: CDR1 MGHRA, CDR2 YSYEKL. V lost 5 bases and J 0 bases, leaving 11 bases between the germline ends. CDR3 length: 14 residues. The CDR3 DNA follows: TGCGCCAGCAGCAGCGGACTCAGCTCCTACGAGCAGTACTTC. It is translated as CASSSGLSSYEQYF.

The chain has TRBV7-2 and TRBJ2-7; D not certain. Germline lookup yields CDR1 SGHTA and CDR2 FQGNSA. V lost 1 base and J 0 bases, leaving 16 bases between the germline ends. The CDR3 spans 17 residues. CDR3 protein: CASSLVGFQSASYEQYF. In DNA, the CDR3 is TGTGCCAGCAGCTTAGTAGGATTCCAATCTGCCTCCTACGAGCAGTACTTC.

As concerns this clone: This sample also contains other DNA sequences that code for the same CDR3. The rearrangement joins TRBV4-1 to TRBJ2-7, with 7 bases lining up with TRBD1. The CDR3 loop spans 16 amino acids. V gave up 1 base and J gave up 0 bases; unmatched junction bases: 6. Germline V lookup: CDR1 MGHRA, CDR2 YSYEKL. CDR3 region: CASSQAKSGGSYEQYF. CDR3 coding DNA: TGCGCCAGCAGCCAAGCAAAATCAGGGGGCTCCTACGAGCAGTACTTC.

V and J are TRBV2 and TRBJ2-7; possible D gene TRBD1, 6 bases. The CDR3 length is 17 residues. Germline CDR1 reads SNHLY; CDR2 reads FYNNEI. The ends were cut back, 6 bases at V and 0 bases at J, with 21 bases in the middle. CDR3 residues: CASSLNEIRGSSYEQYF. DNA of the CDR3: TGTGCCAGCAGCTTAAACGAAATCAGGGGTAGCTCCTACGAGCAGTACTTC.